The present entry profiles one TCR beta chain with its context. Its antigen is not known. This record comes from a study of T cells after yellow fever vaccination. Study-wide background: Fractions of limited cellularity were prepared by means of SMART-Seq v4 Ultra Low Input. Study-wide points: Overall, a small share of clonotypes was seen in both CD4 and CD8 compartments. The study noted that FACS-sorted repertoires could contain abundant clonotypes contaminating from the bulk population.

V shed 4 bases and J 1 base; nucleotides not matched to a gene: 8. The germline CDR1 and CDR2 sequences are DFQATT and SNEGSKA (reference sequence). This CDR3 comprises 15 residues. For TCR, cDNA came from 5'RACE template switching, which added a universal primer site and UMIs. TCRdb redid the calling of the 5' RACE reads with MiXCR, one entry per CDR3 protein. The repertoire has 400,000 to 650,000 distinct CDR3 sequences, about a fifth of them found once; the top ten carry about 16%. The specimen was PBMCs, collected less than 25 days after the first yellow fever vaccination. This receptor was identified in a man younger than 30 who received the YFV17D yellow fever vaccine. The J gene is TRBJ2-3, the V gene TRBV20-1; TRBD2 agrees at 7 bases. The CDR3 bases are TGCAGTGCTACCAAAAGGGACTACCGCACAGATACGCAGTATTTT. This translates into CSATKRDYRTDTQYF.